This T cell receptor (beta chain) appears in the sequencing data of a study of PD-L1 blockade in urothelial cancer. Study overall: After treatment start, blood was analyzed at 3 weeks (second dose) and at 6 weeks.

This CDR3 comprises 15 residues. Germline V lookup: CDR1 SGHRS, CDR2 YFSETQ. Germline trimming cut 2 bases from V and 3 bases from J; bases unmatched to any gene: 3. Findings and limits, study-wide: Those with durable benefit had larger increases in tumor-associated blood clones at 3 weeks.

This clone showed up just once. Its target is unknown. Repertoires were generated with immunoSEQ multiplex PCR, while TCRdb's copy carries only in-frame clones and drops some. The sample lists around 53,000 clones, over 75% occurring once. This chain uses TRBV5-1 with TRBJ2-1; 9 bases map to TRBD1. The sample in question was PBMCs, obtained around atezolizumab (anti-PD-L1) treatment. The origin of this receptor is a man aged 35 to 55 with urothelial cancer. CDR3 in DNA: TGCGCCAGCAGCTTACAGGGGGCTGGCTACAATGAGCAGTTCTTC. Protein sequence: CASSLQGAGYNEQFF.